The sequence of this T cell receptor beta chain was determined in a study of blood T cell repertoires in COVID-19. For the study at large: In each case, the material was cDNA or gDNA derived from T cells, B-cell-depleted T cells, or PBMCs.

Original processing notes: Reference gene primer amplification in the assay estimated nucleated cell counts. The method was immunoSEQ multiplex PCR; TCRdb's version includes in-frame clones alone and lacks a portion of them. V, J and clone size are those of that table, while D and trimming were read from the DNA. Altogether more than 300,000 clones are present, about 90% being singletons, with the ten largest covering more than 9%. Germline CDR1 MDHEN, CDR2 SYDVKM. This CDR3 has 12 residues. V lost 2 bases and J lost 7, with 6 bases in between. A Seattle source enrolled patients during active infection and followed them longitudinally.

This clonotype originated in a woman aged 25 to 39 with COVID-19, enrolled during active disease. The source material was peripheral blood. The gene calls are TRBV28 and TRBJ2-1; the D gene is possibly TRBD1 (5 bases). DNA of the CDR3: TGTGCCAGCAGTTTAAAGGGGAATGAGCAGTTCTTC. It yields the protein CASSLKGNEQFF.